This T cell receptor beta chain was captured by sequencing in a study of read filtering for tumor transcriptome and immune sequencing. The germline V gene has CDR1 SGHDN and CDR2 FVKESK. The CDR3 totals 13 residues. Trimming took off 3 bases at V and 5 bases at J, with 10 bases between the two ends. The library was built from about 400 ng RNA with molecular barcoded adaptors for alpha/delta and beta/gamma chains. TCRdb reprocessed the reads via MiXCR and lists one record per CDR3 protein. The data hold 45,000 to 50,000 distinct CDR3 sequences, with less than 15% observed a single time. This clonotype was recorded many times.

The J gene is TRBJ1-2, the V gene TRBV14, with D maybe TRBD1 (5 bases). Sequenced sample: a population of CD138-negative cells sorted from bone marrow. This TCR derives from a donor at least 40 years old with multiple myeloma. The CDR3 region is CASSQGRGYGYTF. CDR3 DNA sequence: TGTGCCAGCAGCCAGGGACGTGGGTATGGCTACACCTTC.